The 7 T cell receptor beta chains listed next were all sequenced from one sample in a study of graft-versus-host responses after intestinal transplantation. Method: immunoSEQ multiplex PCR; TCRdb's copy keeps in-frame clones and lacks some. The table lists roughly 18,000 clones, 38% of them singletons. The sequencing here drew on alloreactive CD4+ T cells from a mixed lymphocyte reaction culture, taken before intestinal transplant. Subset specified: CFSE-low proliferating T cells sorted from roughly six-day pre-transplant mixed lymphocyte reaction (GvH or HvG direction). The receptors originated from a human patient who received an intestinal transplant.

The chain joins TRBV2 to TRBJ1-2; the match to TRBD1 covers 10 bases. The V and J ends lost 8 bases and 2 bases, in that order; junction bases with no gene match: 8. CDR3 length: 15 amino acids. Germline CDR1 reads SNHLY; CDR2 reads FYNNEI. This CDR3 reads CASGTGDRGNYGYTF. The CDR3 DNA is TGTGCCAGCGGGACAGGGGATCGGGGCAACTATGGCTACACCTTC.

This chain connects TRBV9 to TRBJ2-2; TRBD1 might be the D (6 bases). The V gene's germline CDR1 is SGDLS and CDR2 YYNGEE. Deletions cut 6 bases from V and 4 bases from J, with 10 bases between. This CDR3 has 13 amino acids. DNA of the CDR3: TGTGCCAGCAATAGGGGGATCACCGGGGAGCTGTTTTTT. Amino acids: CASNRGITGELFF.

This clone appeared a few times. V is TRBV6-1 and J is TRBJ1-5; D is uncertain. V was cut by 3 bases and J by 5 bases, with 11 bases left in between. The CDR3 sequence is 14 residues long. From germline, CDR1 is MNHNS and CDR2 SASEGT. Here the CDR3 reads CASSDRWSYQPQHF. CDR3 in DNA: TGTGCCAGCAGTGACCGCTGGAGCTATCAGCCCCAGCATTTT.

This clone was counted only a few times. The chain employs TRBV10-3 and TRBJ2-5; weak D call: TRBD1 (5 bases). Between the trimmed V and J ends, which lost 0 bases and 5 bases, there was a span of 10 bases. The CDR3 covers 14 residues. Germline values: CDR1 ENHRY, CDR2 SYGVKD. The DNA for the CDR3 is TGTGCCATCAGTGAGTCGCAGGGAAAGGAGACCCAGTACTTC. Encoded protein: CAISESQGKETQYF.

This chain links TRBV5-8 with TRBJ2-1; possible D gene TRBD1, 6 bases. Trimming left V 4 bases short and J 0 bases short, with 17 bases between. The germline CDR1 and CDR2 sequences are SGHTS and YDEGEE. CDR3 length: 17 amino acids. The CDR3 DNA reads as TGTGCCAGCAGCCCTAAAGGACAGCATAGCTCCTACAATGAGCAGTTCTTC. Encoded protein: CASSPKGQHSSYNEQFF.

The chain is built from TRBV5-1 and TRBJ2-7; 9 bases line up with TRBD1. With 0 bases clipped from V and 7 bases from J, the junction kept 5 bases outside the gene matches. From germline, CDR1 is SGHRS and CDR2 YFSETQ. This CDR3 region has 14 residues. Written as DNA, the CDR3 is TGCGCCAGCAGCTTGGGGGACAGGGTAAAAGAGCAGTACTTC. The encoded protein is CASSLGDRVKEQYF.

V usage is TRBV18 and J usage is TRBJ2-1; 7 bases are shared with TRBD1. Trimming cost V 3 bases and J 4 bases; bases outside gene matches: 6. The V gene's germline CDR1 is KGHSH and CDR2 LQKENI. This CDR3 is built from 15 residues. CDR3 protein: CASSPRQGQYNEQFF. Here the CDR3 DNA reads TGTGCCAGCTCACCCAGACAGGGCCAATACAATGAGCAGTTCTTC.